This T cell receptor (beta chain) came from a study of T cell clonotyping in hematopoietic cell transplantation listed by TCRdb under 2021. Background on the whole study: The study collected roughly 150 blood samples from approximately 32 consecutive transplant recipients and their related donors. Patients were recruited between late 2015 and 2017 and followed until late 2020 or death.

The immunoSEQ assay, a bias-controlled multiplex PCR using V- and J-specific primers, was used to amplify TCR beta CDR3 regions from genomic DNA. In a second PCR step, the CDR3 amplicons were tagged with a proprietary barcode plus Illumina adapter sequences. CDR3 libraries were sequenced on an Illumina MiSeq instrument. For the original study's pipeline: Export and quality control were done with immunoSEQ Analyzer 3.0, while downstream analyses used R Bioconductor and Immunarch. Only productive rearrangements within the normalized downsampled data set were used in the calculation of repertoire metrics. Pathologically expanded clonotypes were defined as those larger than 5 templates in the normalized cohort. Repertoire diversity was measured with the Inverse Simpson Index. To capture all clonotypes, the CMV-specificity analyses were run on the non-normalized data set. TCRdb retrieved this table from immuneACCESS and kept in-frame rearrangements only. Not all clones are present; in checked studies, unresolved V genes account for under half, and no reason is known for the remainder. V, J and clone size are taken as reported in that table, and D and trimming were inferred from the DNA itself. This sample gives 15,000 or so clones in total; just over 95% of them show up just once. Approximately 3.9% of the sample rests with the top ten.

The time point label, as the study defines it: 30 days after allo-HCT. Blood from recipients was drawn about 28 days before transplant and again at days 30, 100 and 180 after transplant. Nuclei Lysis Solution was used to extract genomic DNA from fresh or cryopreserved unfractionated peripheral blood mononuclear cells. The investigation overall reported the following: Overlap with donor repertoires was found for only a small fraction of recipient repertoires, with over 95% found to appear de novo at the given depth. After transplant, TCR diversity in recipients dropped, and pathologically expanded clonotypes increased progressively from day 30 to day 180. Broader posttransplant TCR repertoire diversity was predicted by donor and pretransplant recipient Inverse Simpson Index values. Sample size was limited, and cells were not sorted, so CD4 and CD8 repertoire contributions could not be separated.

Per the germline V gene (reference sequence), GTSNPN is the CDR1 and SVGIG is the CDR2. Trimming costs V 1 base and J 5 bases, and their ends lie 8 bases apart. Spanning cysteine to phenylalanine, the CDR3 consists of 13 amino acids. The only DNA kept is the CDR3, 39 bases in frame from the first base. Concerning this clone itself: It lacks a known antigen. No qualities accompany the bases; no much larger clone lies one base away.

The source is a female patient aged 50-59 years who had an allogeneic stem cell transplant from an unrelated donor, so T cells may come from the graft donor. Some clones in this sample may be carry-over from other donors' samples. The starting material was peripheral blood mononuclear cells, obtained 30 days after allogeneic stem cell transplant. Recombination linked TRBV30 to TRBJ1-4; no D segment can be confidently identified. The sequenced DNA is TGTGCCTGGAGTGGCCTCTACAATGAAAAACTGTTTTTT. Translated, it gives CAWSGLYNEKLFF. Full variable domain (CDR3 extended with the reference TRBV30 and TRBJ1-4 proteins): SQTIHQWPATLVQPVGSPLSLECTVEGTSNPNLYWYRQAAGRGLQLLFYSVGIGQISSEVPQNLSASRPQDRQFILSSKKLLLSDSGFYLCAWSGLYNEKLFFGSGTQLSVL.